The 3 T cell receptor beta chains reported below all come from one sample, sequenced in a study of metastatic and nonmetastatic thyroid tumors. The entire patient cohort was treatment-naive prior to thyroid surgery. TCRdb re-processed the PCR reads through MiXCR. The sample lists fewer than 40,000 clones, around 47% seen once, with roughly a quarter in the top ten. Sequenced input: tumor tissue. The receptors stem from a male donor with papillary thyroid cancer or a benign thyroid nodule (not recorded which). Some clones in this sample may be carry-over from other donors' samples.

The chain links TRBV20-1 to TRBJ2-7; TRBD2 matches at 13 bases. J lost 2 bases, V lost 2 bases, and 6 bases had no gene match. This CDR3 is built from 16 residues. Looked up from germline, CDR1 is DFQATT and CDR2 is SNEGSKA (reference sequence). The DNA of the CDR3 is TGCAGTGCTAGATGGACTAGCGGGAGTGAGACCTACGAGCAGTACTTC. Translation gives CSARWTSGSETYEQYF.

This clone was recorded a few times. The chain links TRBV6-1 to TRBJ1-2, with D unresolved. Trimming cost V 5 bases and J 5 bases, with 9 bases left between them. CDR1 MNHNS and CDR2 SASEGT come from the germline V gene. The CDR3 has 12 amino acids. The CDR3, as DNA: TGTGCCAGCAGTCCGGAGTCGTATGGCTACACCTTC. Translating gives CASSPESYGYTF.

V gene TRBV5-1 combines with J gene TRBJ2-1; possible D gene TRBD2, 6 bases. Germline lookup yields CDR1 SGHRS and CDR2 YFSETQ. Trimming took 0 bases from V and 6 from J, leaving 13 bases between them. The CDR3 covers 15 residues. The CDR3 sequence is CASSLAGEPANEQFF. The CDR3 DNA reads TGCGCCAGCAGCTTGGCGGGGGAGCCCGCCAATGAGCAGTTCTTC. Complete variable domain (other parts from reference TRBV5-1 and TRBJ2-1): KAGVTQTPRYLIKTRGQQVTLSCSPISGHRSVSWYQQTPGQGLQFLFEYFSETQRNKGNFPGRFSGRQFSNSRSEMNVSTLELGDSALYLCASSLAGEPANEQFFGPGTRLTVL.